The sequence of this TCR beta chain was determined in a study of T-cell reconstitution after alpha-beta-depleted transplantation in children. This clonotype was found a few times. Its antigen is currently unknown. TCRbeta library preparation incorporated unique molecular identifiers. A single record per CDR3 protein comes from TCRdb applying MiXCR to the PCR reads. The table includes roughly 490,000 distinct CDR3 sequences, about an eighth detected once. General study findings and limits: Roughly two months post-transplant, alpha-beta T cells reportedly originated from several hundred graft clones that had expanded. Surviving recipient T cells and intrathymic progenitors accounted for some patients' high TCRbeta diversity at day 60. One year post-transplant, T-cell counts and diversity were largely derived from T cells produced anew.

This sequence originates from a female patient aged 2 to 10 who had a stem cell transplant for aplastic anemia, so the T cells may come from the graft donor. Sample: PBMCs, mostly from graft donor cells, taken 180 days after TCRalphabeta/CD19-depleted stem cell transplant.

CDR3 sequence reads: CASSYMGTGADQPQHF. The DNA for the CDR3 is TGTGCCAGCAGTTACATGGGGACAGGGGCTGATCAGCCCCAGCATTTT. V gene TRBV6-2 or TRBV6-3 combines with J gene TRBJ1-5; 10 bases match TRBD1. The germline V gene has CDR1 MNHEY and CDR2 SVGEGT. V was pared by 2 bases and J by 5 bases, with 6 bases of the junction left unmatched. This CDR3 is 16 amino acids long.